Reported below is one T cell receptor beta chain. This clone was seen a single time. Its recognized antigen is unknown. Base qualities are not provided; no much larger clone lies one nucleotide away. The CDR3, cysteine through phenylalanine, is 14 amino acids long. This entry keeps only the CDR3 DNA: 42 bases, framed from base 1. CDR1 and CDR2, looked up from the germline V gene, are SGDLS and YYNGEE. V lost 0 bases and J lost 5 bases, and the count of bases not matched to a germline gene is 3. The data originate from a study of blood T cell repertoires in COVID-19 (dated by TCRdb to the early 2020s). As for the study more broadly: Collaborator samples came from the United States, Italy and Spain and covered acute and convalescent phases of COVID-19. The dataset comprised deeply sampled blood TCRbeta repertoires from subjects exposed to, actively infected with, or recovered from COVID-19. The material from the prospective study consisted of cDNA or gDNA derived from T cells, B-cell-depleted T cells, or PBMCs. Where HLA class I and class II types were available, the types were taken from metadata supplied by the sample provider, not from assay-based typing. The samples were drawn from the first 160 participants of the ongoing ImmuneRACE study and from 950 to 1,500 subjects provided by 6 global collaborators. A freely available public database, intended as a resource for researchers studying the immune response to SARS-CoV-2, is where the repertoires were released. Sample metadata almost always included a de-identified subject ID, COVID-19 status, age in years and sex. Beyond this particular receptor, the publication reports: The amount of clinical and demographic metadata varied by source and participant and was provided uncurated.

One collaborating source in Seattle enrolled patients while the patients were actively infected and followed the patients over time throughout the course of disease. The collaborating institutions used their own protocols to collect whole blood in K2EDTA tubes. Collaborator samples were shipped for TCRbeta analysis as frozen whole blood, isolated PBMCs, or DNA extracted from either sample type. TCRbeta CDR3 regions were amplified from genomic DNA by means of the immunoSEQ Assay, a bias-controlled multiplex PCR. The authors processed their data as follows. The number of nucleated cells in each sample was estimated by amplification of reference gene primers within the assay. To quantify the absolute abundance of each unique TCRbeta CDR3 rearrangement, sequence reads were collapsed and filtered. For each sample, productive Simpson clonality was calculated as the square root of Simpson's diversity index across productive rearrangements. The clones in this table, taken by TCRdb from immuneACCESS, are in-frame only. Not every clone is retained; where verified, under half of the shortfall comes from an unresolved V gene, and the cause of the rest is unknown. V and J calls and clone size are copied from that table; D and trimming were computed from the DNA. The sample data list some 290,000 clones, and 88% of these were observed just once. The ten most abundant clones make up 11% of the sample.

The V and J genes are TRBV9 and TRBJ2-3, with 7 bases aligning to TRBD2. Sequenced sample: peripheral blood. The sequence derives from a woman aged 25 to 39 with COVID-19, enrolled during active disease. CDR3 reads: CASSVEIAGDTQYF. The DNA reads TGTGCCAGCAGCGTAGAGATAGCGGGAGATACGCAGTATTTT. With all but the CDR3 taken from the reference TRBV9 and TRBJ2-3 genes, the full variable domain is: DSGVTQTPKHLITATGQRVTLRCSPRSGDLSVYWYQQSLDQGLQFLIQYYNGEERAKGNILERFSAQQFPDLHSELNLSSLELGDSALYFCASSVEIAGDTQYFGPGTRLTVL.